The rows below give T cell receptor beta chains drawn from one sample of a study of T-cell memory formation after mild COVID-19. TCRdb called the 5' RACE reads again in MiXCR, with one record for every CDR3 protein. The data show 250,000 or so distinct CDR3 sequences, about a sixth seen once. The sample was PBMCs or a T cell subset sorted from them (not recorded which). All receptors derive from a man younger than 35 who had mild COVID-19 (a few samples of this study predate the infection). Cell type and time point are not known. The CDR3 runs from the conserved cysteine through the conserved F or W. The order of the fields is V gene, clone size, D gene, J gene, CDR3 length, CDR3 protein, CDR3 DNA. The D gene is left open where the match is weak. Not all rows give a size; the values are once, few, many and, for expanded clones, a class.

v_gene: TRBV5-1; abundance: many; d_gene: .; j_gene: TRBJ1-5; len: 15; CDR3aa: CASSRTGLSNQPQHF; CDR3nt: TGCGCCAGCAGCCGAACAGGGTTGAGCAATCAGCCCCAGCATTTT
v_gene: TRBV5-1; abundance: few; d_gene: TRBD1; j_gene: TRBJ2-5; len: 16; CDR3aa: CASSLRAGGRQETQYF; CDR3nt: TGCGCCAGCAGCTTGCGGGCAGGGGGCAGGCAAGAGACCCAGTACTTC
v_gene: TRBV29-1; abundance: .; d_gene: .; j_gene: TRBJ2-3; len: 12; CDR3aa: CSVSDSTDTQYF; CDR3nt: TGCAGCGTTTCGGACAGCACAGATACGCAGTATTTT
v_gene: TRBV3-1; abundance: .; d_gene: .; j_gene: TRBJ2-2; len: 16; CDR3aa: CASSQLRLGATGELFF; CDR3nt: TGTGCCAGCAGCCAACTGAGGCTAGGGGCTACCGGGGAGCTGTTTTTT
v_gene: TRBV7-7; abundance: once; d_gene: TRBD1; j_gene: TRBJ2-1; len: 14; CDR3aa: CASSRPGTGAEQFF; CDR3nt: TGTGCTAGCAGCCGTCCCGGGACAGGGGCCGAGCAGTTCTTC
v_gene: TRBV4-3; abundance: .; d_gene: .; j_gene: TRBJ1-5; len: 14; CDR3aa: CASSQERTNQPQHF; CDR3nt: TGCGCCAGCAGCCAAGAAAGGACGAATCAGCCCCAGCATTTT
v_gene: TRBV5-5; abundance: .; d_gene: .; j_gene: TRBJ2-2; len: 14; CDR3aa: CASSGPSNTGELFF; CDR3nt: TGTGCCAGCAGCGGACCGAGCAACACCGGGGAGCTGTTTTTT
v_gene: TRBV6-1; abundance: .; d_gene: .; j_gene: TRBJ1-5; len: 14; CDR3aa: CASSQSGADQPQHF; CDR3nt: TGTGCCAGCAGCCAATCGGGGGCCGATCAGCCCCAGCATTTT
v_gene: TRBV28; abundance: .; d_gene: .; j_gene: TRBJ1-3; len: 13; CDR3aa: CASSQQGGNTIYF; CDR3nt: TGTGCCAGCAGTCAGCAGGGAGGAAACACCATATATTTT
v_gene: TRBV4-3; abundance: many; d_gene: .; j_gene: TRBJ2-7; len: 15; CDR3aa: CASSQDRQGLYEQYF; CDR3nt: TGCGCCAGCAGCCAAGATAGGCAGGGGCTCTACGAGCAGTACTTC
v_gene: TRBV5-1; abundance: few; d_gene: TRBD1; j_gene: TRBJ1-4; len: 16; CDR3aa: CASSSRAGQANEKLFF; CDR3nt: TGCGCCAGCAGCTCGAGGGCGGGACAGGCGAATGAAAAACTGTTTTTT
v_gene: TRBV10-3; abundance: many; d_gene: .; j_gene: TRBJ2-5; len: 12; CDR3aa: CAISEQQETQYF; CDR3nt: TGTGCCATCAGTGAGCAACAAGAGACCCAGTACTTC
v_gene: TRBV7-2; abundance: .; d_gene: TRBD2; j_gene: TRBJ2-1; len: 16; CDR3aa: CASSLTLAGWGDEQFF; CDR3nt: TGTGCCAGCAGCTTAACCCTAGCGGGATGGGGGGATGAGCAGTTCTTC
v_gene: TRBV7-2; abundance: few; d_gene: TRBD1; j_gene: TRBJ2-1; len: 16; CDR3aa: CASSPRTGSSYNEQFF; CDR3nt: TGTGCCAGCAGCCCGAGGACAGGGAGCTCCTACAATGAGCAGTTCTTC
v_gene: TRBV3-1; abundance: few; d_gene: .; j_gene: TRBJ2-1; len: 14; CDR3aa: CASSLTAGRYEQFF; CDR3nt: TGTGCCAGCAGCCTCACCGCAGGTAGATATGAGCAGTTCTTC
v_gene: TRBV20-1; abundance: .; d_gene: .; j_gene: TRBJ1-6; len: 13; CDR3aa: CSASSRGRSPLHF; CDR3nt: TGCAGTGCTAGTTCCAGGGGACGTTCACCCCTCCACTTT
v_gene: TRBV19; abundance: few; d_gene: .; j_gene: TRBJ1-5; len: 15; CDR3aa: CASSIEGFRNQPQHF; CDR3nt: TGTGCCAGTAGTATAGAGGGTTTCAGGAATCAGCCCCAGCATTTT
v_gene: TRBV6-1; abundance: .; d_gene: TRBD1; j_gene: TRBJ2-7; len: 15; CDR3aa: CASRHRDRGLHEQYF; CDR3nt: TGTGCCAGCAGGCACCGGGACAGGGGGCTCCACGAGCAGTACTTC
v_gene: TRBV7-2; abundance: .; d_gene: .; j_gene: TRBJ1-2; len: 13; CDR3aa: CASSLLVHYGYTF; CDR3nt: TGTGCCAGCAGCTTATTAGTCCACTATGGCTACACCTTC
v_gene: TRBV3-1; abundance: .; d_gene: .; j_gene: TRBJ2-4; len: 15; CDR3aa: CASSQGQGTLNIQYF; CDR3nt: TGTGCCAGCAGCCAGGGTCAGGGAACCCTAAACATTCAGTACTTC
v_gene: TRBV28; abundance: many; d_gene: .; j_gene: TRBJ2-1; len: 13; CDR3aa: CAISRGFRDEQFF; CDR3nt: TGTGCCATCTCGCGAGGGTTTCGCGATGAGCAGTTCTTC
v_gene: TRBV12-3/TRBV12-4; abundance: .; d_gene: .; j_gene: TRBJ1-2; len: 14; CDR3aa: CASSLLQAPGGYTF; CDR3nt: TGTGCCAGCAGTTTACTTCAGGCCCCAGGTGGCTACACCTTC